The present entry profiles one T cell receptor beta chain with its context. The data derive from a study of blood T cell repertoires in COVID-19. In the study overall: Samples taken during acute and convalescent COVID-19 were collected in the United States, Italy and Spain. PBMCs, B-cell-depleted T cells, or T cells provided the cDNA or gDNA that made up the material.

The germline V gene has CDR1 WSHSY and CDR2 SAAADI. Between the trimmed V and J ends, which lost 0 bases and 11 bases, there was a span of 17 bases. The CDR3 is 15 amino acids. In the original processing: Nucleated cell counts were estimated from reference gene primer amplification. The data were produced by immunoSEQ multiplex PCR, yet TCRdb's version contains in-frame clones alone and is incomplete. D and trimming come from the DNA, and the V and J calls and clone size come from that table. The table lists 55,000 to 75,000 clones, about 79% of them singletons. This TCR came from a man between 65 and 79 years old with acute or convalescent COVID-19. Source material: peripheral blood. The genes are TRBV10-2 and TRBJ1-5; D may be TRBD1 (6 bases). CDR3 bases: TGCGCCAGCAGTGAGTCGCCGCAGGGGAAAGCTGCCCAGCATTTT. Translation: CASSESPQGKAAQHF.